This is a list of T cell receptor beta chains from one sample in a study of blood T cell repertoires in COVID-19. The table came from immunoSEQ multiplex PCR; TCRdb's copy has only in-frame clones and leaves some out. The repertoire includes under 150,000 clones, 84% of them detected once, and approximately 3.9% sits in the top ten. The sample was peripheral blood. Source of these receptors: an older woman with acute or convalescent COVID-19. Both conserved end residues are part of each CDR3. D genes are given only for firm matches. Not every row has a clone size; where given, it reads once, few, many or a size class.

D gene: TRBD1
V gene: TRBV6-1
J gene: TRBJ1-1
clone size: .
CDR3 length: 15
CDR3 protein: CASSEVRTGNTEAFF
CDR3 DNA: TGTGCCAGCAGTGAAGTCAGGACAGGCAACACTGAAGCTTTCTTT

D gene: TRBD2
V gene: TRBV5-4
J gene: TRBJ2-7
clone size: few
CDR3 length: 15
CDR3 protein: CASSLELAASYEQYF
CDR3 DNA: TGTGCCAGCAGCTTGGAACTAGCGGCTTCCTACGAGCAGTACTTC

D gene: TRBD2
V gene: TRBV2
J gene: TRBJ2-1
clone size: .
CDR3 length: 16
CDR3 protein: CASRPLAGAGPDEQFF
CDR3 DNA: TGTGCCAGCAGGCCCCTAGCGGGAGCAGGTCCCGATGAGCAGTTCTTC

D gene: TRBD1
V gene: TRBV7-3
J gene: TRBJ1-1
clone size: .
CDR3 length: 14
CDR3 protein: CASSSTGVGTEAFF
CDR3 DNA: TGTGCCAGCAGCTCGACAGGGGTGGGGACTGAAGCTTTCTTT

D gene: .
V gene: TRBV5-6
J gene: TRBJ2-1
clone size: .
CDR3 length: 12
CDR3 protein: CASSLAADRPLF
CDR3 DNA: TGTGCCAGCAGCTTGGCCGCCGACAGGCCGCTCTTC

D gene: TRBD2
V gene: TRBV5-4
J gene: TRBJ2-5
clone size: .
CDR3 length: 17
CDR3 protein: CASSLGLAGGSQETQYF
CDR3 DNA: TGTGCCAGCAGCCTCGGACTAGCGGGAGGGAGCCAAGAGACCCAGTACTTC

D gene: TRBD2
V gene: TRBV5-1
J gene: TRBJ2-1
clone size: .
CDR3 length: 15
CDR3 protein: CASSPLAATNNEQFF
CDR3 DNA: TGCGCCAGCAGCCCGCTAGCGGCGACTAACAATGAGCAGTTCTTC

D gene: TRBD1
V gene: TRBV18
J gene: TRBJ1-2
clone size: once
CDR3 length: 17
CDR3 protein: CASSPPAGGGFNYGYTF
CDR3 DNA: TGTGCCAGCTCACCACCGGCAGGGGGCGGCTTTAACTATGGCTACACCTTC

D gene: .
V gene: TRBV5-1
J gene: TRBJ2-3
clone size: .
CDR3 length: 15
CDR3 protein: CASSLWRDLTDTQYF
CDR3 DNA: TGCGCCAGCAGCTTATGGAGGGACTTAACAGATACGCAGTATTTT

D gene: TRBD2
V gene: TRBV15
J gene: TRBJ2-7
clone size: .
CDR3 length: 18
CDR3 protein: CATSRDDNGGAGVDEQYF
CDR3 DNA: TGTGCCACCAGCAGAGACGACAACGGGGGAGCGGGAGTTGACGAGCAGTACTTC

D gene: .
V gene: TRBV6-5
J gene: TRBJ2-7
clone size: .
CDR3 length: 15
CDR3 protein: CASSYVAGITYEQYF
CDR3 DNA: TGTGCCAGCAGTTACGTTGCGGGGATCACCTACGAGCAGTACTTC

D gene: .
V gene: TRBV30
J gene: TRBJ1-3
clone size: .
CDR3 length: 13
CDR3 protein: CAWSAQGRSTIYF
CDR3 DNA: TGTGCCTGGAGTGCCCAGGGTAGAAGCACCATATATTTT

D gene: TRBD1
V gene: TRBV19
J gene: TRBJ1-2
clone size: once
CDR3 length: 13
CDR3 protein: CATRQGKAYGYTF
CDR3 DNA: TGTGCCACCCGACAGGGGAAGGCTTATGGCTACACCTTC

D gene: TRBD2
V gene: TRBV4-1
J gene: TRBJ2-3
clone size: .
CDR3 length: 16
CDR3 protein: CASSPGGTSSTDTQYF
CDR3 DNA: TGCGCCAGCAGCCCCGGCGGGACTAGCAGCACAGATACGCAGTATTTT

D gene: .
V gene: TRBV13
J gene: TRBJ2-1
clone size: once
CDR3 length: 16
CDR3 protein: CASSSLDSSSYNEQFF
CDR3 DNA: TGTGCCAGCAGCTCACTTGACAGTAGCTCCTACAATGAGCAGTTCTTC

D gene: .
V gene: TRBV19
J gene: TRBJ1-2
clone size: .
CDR3 length: 16
CDR3 protein: CASRVAPRGGNYGYTF
CDR3 DNA: TGTGCCAGTAGGGTGGCACCGAGGGGGGGAAACTATGGCTACACCTTC

D gene: TRBD2
V gene: TRBV7-9
J gene: TRBJ2-3
clone size: .
CDR3 length: 15
CDR3 protein: CASSTRLAVTDTQYF
CDR3 DNA: TGTGCCAGCAGCACCCGACTAGCGGTCACAGATACGCAGTATTTT

D gene: TRBD1
V gene: TRBV29-1
J gene: TRBJ2-7
clone size: .
CDR3 length: 13
CDR3 protein: CSVTDRGLWEQYF
CDR3 DNA: TGCAGCGTTACGGACAGGGGGCTATGGGAGCAGTACTTC

D gene: .
V gene: TRBV6-4
J gene: TRBJ2-2
clone size: .
CDR3 length: 19
CDR3 protein: CASSDPPRGTILNTGELFF
CDR3 DNA: TGTGCCAGCAGTGACCCCCCCCGGGGGACGATCCTGAACACCGGGGAGCTGTTTTTT

D gene: .
V gene: TRBV27
J gene: TRBJ1-1
clone size: .
CDR3 length: 14
CDR3 protein: CASSLSRRGTEAFF
CDR3 DNA: TGTGCCAGCAGCCTCAGCCGACGGGGAACTGAAGCTTTCTTT

D gene: TRBD2
V gene: TRBV5-4
J gene: TRBJ2-7
clone size: .
CDR3 length: 15
CDR3 protein: CASSLELAGSYEQYF
CDR3 DNA: TGTGCCAGCAGCTTGGAACTAGCGGGTAGTTATGAGCAGTACTTC

D gene: TRBD1
V gene: TRBV4-1
J gene: TRBJ2-2
clone size: .
CDR3 length: 19
CDR3 protein: CASSHRDRRWGSIAGELFF
CDR3 DNA: TGCGCCAGCAGCCACCGGGACAGGAGATGGGGGAGTATTGCCGGGGAGCTGTTTTTT

D gene: .
V gene: TRBV5-1
J gene: TRBJ1-1
clone size: few
CDR3 length: 13
CDR3 protein: CASSWTANTEAFF
CDR3 DNA: TGCGCCAGCAGCTGGACAGCCAACACTGAAGCTTTCTTT

D gene: .
V gene: TRBV28
J gene: TRBJ2-1
clone size: .
CDR3 length: 14
CDR3 protein: CASSFLAGNNEQFF
CDR3 DNA: .

D gene: .
V gene: TRBV28
J gene: TRBJ2-6
clone size: .
CDR3 length: 17
CDR3 protein: CASSGSKLVSGANVLTF
CDR3 DNA: TGTGCCAGCAGTGGTTCAAAACTGGTCTCTGGGGCCAACGTCCTGACTTTC

D gene: TRBD2
V gene: TRBV5-4
J gene: TRBJ2-5
clone size: .
CDR3 length: 15
CDR3 protein: CASSLLGGSRETQYF
CDR3 DNA: TGTGCCAGCAGCTTGCTCGGCGGGAGTCGAGAGACCCAGTACTTC

D gene: TRBD1
V gene: TRBV28
J gene: TRBJ1-5
clone size: .
CDR3 length: 15
CDR3 protein: CASRSHGTGTQPQHF
CDR3 DNA: TGTGCCAGCAGATCACACGGGACAGGGACTCAGCCCCAGCATTTT

D gene: TRBD2
V gene: TRBV3-1/TRBV3-2
J gene: TRBJ2-1
clone size: .
CDR3 length: 16
CDR3 protein: CASSQVPRGRAAEQFF
CDR3 DNA: TGTGCCAGCAGCCAAGTACCTCGCGGGAGGGCCGCTGAGCAGTTCTTC

D gene: TRBD2
V gene: TRBV16
J gene: TRBJ2-7
clone size: .
CDR3 length: 15
CDR3 protein: CASSLRTSAFVEQYF
CDR3 DNA: TGTGCCAGCAGCCTAAGGACTAGCGCATTCGTCGAGCAGTACTTC

D gene: TRBD2
V gene: TRBV7-6
J gene: TRBJ2-2
clone size: .
CDR3 length: 16
CDR3 protein: CASSLGPSGNTGELFF
CDR3 DNA: TGTGCCAGCAGCTTAGGTCCTAGCGGTAACACCGGGGAGCTGTTTTTT

D gene: .
V gene: TRBV4-1
J gene: TRBJ2-1
clone size: .
CDR3 length: 14
CDR3 protein: CASSQDHSYNEQFF
CDR3 DNA: TGCGCCAGCAGCCAAGACCACTCCTACAATGAGCAGTTCTTC

D gene: TRBD1
V gene: TRBV18
J gene: TRBJ1-2
clone size: .
CDR3 length: 16
CDR3 protein: CASSPGEEQGARGYTF
CDR3 DNA: TGTGCCAGCTCACCAGGGGAAGAACAGGGGGCTCGAGGCTACACCTTC

D gene: .
V gene: TRBV24-1
J gene: TRBJ1-1
clone size: .
CDR3 length: 12
CDR3 protein: CATKGDNTEAFF
CDR3 DNA: TGTGCCACCAAGGGGGACAACACTGAAGCTTTCTTT

D gene: .
V gene: TRBV28
J gene: TRBJ1-5
clone size: .
CDR3 length: 15
CDR3 protein: CASSLGTLGREPQHF
CDR3 DNA: TGTGCCAGCAGTTTGGGGACACTGGGCAGGGAGCCCCAGCATTTT

D gene: TRBD1
V gene: TRBV6-2/TRBV6-3
J gene: TRBJ2-5
clone size: .
CDR3 length: 13
CDR3 protein: CASSYYRGMTQYF
CDR3 DNA: TGTGCCAGCAGTTACTACAGGGGGATGACCCAGTACTTC

D gene: .
V gene: TRBV7-2
J gene: TRBJ1-1
clone size: .
CDR3 length: 15
CDR3 protein: CASSLDFWGNTEAFF
CDR3 DNA: TGTGCCAGCAGCCTGGACTTTTGGGGGAACACTGAAGCTTTCTTT

D gene: TRBD1
V gene: TRBV5-6
J gene: TRBJ2-2
clone size: .
CDR3 length: 15
CDR3 protein: CASSLRGRGTGELFF
CDR3 DNA: TGTGCCAGCAGCTTGAGGGGGCGCGGCACCGGGGAGCTGTTTTTT

D gene: TRBD2
V gene: TRBV4-1
J gene: TRBJ2-5
clone size: .
CDR3 length: 15
CDR3 protein: CASSQVSTSLETQYF
CDR3 DNA: TGCGCCAGCAGCCAGGTCTCGACTAGCTTAGAGACCCAGTACTTC

D gene: .
V gene: TRBV27
J gene: TRBJ1-6
clone size: .
CDR3 length: 15
CDR3 protein: CASGHIQQMGSPLHF
CDR3 DNA: TGTGCCAGCGGACACATACAACAGATGGGCTCACCCCTCCACTTT

D gene: .
V gene: TRBV2
J gene: TRBJ2-7
clone size: once
CDR3 length: 12
CDR3 protein: CASSEQAYEQYF
CDR3 DNA: TGTGCCAGCAGTGAACAGGCGTACGAGCAGTACTTC

D gene: TRBD1
V gene: TRBV19
J gene: TRBJ2-2
clone size: .
CDR3 length: 15
CDR3 protein: CASQTGAWNTGELFF
CDR3 DNA: TGTGCCAGTCAAACAGGGGCCTGGAACACCGGGGAGCTGTTTTTT

D gene: .
V gene: TRBV6-1
J gene: TRBJ1-1
clone size: .
CDR3 length: 16
CDR3 protein: CASSAELSRVNTEAFF
CDR3 DNA: TGTGCCAGCAGTGCCGAGCTATCCCGGGTGAACACTGAAGCTTTCTTT

D gene: TRBD1
V gene: TRBV7-2
J gene: TRBJ1-1
clone size: .
CDR3 length: 12
CDR3 protein: CASSQAQGEAFF
CDR3 DNA: TGTGCCAGCAGCCAAGCACAGGGGGAAGCTTTCTTT

D gene: .
V gene: TRBV18
J gene: TRBJ2-7
clone size: .
CDR3 length: 13
CDR3 protein: CASSLDSAYEQYF
CDR3 DNA: TGTGCCAGCTCACTGGACTCGGCCTACGAGCAGTACTTC

D gene: .
V gene: TRBV28
J gene: TRBJ1-2
clone size: .
CDR3 length: 12
CDR3 protein: CASSFQGSGYTF
CDR3 DNA: TGTGCCAGCAGTTTTCAGGGTAGTGGCTACACCTTC

D gene: TRBD1
V gene: TRBV28
J gene: TRBJ1-5
clone size: .
CDR3 length: 14
CDR3 protein: CASDRGFSNQPQHF
CDR3 DNA: TGTGCCAGTGACAGGGGGTTTAGCAATCAGCCCCAGCATTTT

D gene: TRBD1
V gene: TRBV2
J gene: TRBJ1-2
clone size: .
CDR3 length: 14
CDR3 protein: CASKLGQGGYGYTF
CDR3 DNA: TGTGCCAGCAAACTTGGACAGGGGGGGTATGGCTACACCTTC

D gene: .
V gene: TRBV18
J gene: TRBJ1-3
clone size: .
CDR3 length: 15
CDR3 protein: CASSPNRYSGNTIYF
CDR3 DNA: TGTGCCAGCTCACCAAACCGGTACTCTGGAAACACCATATATTTT

D gene: .
V gene: TRBV27
J gene: TRBJ1-5
clone size: .
CDR3 length: 13
CDR3 protein: CASSLGRGQPQHF
CDR3 DNA: TGTGCCAGCAGTTTAGGCCGGGGACAGCCCCAGCATTTT

D gene: .
V gene: TRBV5-1
J gene: TRBJ1-4
clone size: .
CDR3 length: 16
CDR3 protein: CASSLRLTGDNEKLFF
CDR3 DNA: TGCGCCAGCAGCTTAAGATTGACAGGAGATAATGAAAAACTGTTTTTT

D gene: .
V gene: TRBV6-5
J gene: TRBJ2-2
clone size: .
CDR3 length: 15
CDR3 protein: CASSYSPTNTGELFF
CDR3 DNA: TGTGCCAGCAGTTACTCTCCGACTAACACCGGGGAGCTGTTTTTT